Below, 24 T cell receptor beta chains from the same sample are listed, as sequenced in a study of cytotoxic CD8 clonotypes in ibrutinib-treated CLL. Profiling relied on immunoSEQ multiplex PCR, and the TCRdb table lists in-frame clones only, not all of them. Of more than 200,000 clones listed, roughly 70% are singletons. This specimen consisted of PBMCs, obtained after 24 months of ibrutinib treatment. The receptors here all came from a human donor with chronic lymphocytic leukemia.

The rearrangement uses TRBV19 and TRBJ2-7, with D perhaps matching TRBD1 (6 bases). The CDR3 spans 15 residues. Germline V gene lookup returns CDR1 LNHDA and CDR2 SQIVND (reference sequence). V was cut by 4 bases and J by 0 bases, with 13 bases left in between. CDR3 loop: CASSKTGSLSYEQYF. In DNA form, the CDR3 reads TGTGCCAGTAGTAAGACAGGTAGTCTCTCCTACGAGCAGTACTTC.

The J gene is TRBJ2-5, the V gene TRBV5-1; 13 nucleotides agree with TRBD2. Germline trimming cut 4 bases from V and 2 bases from J; bases unmatched to any gene: 5. CDR1 and CDR2 (germline): SGHRS, YFSETQ. The CDR3 has 16 residues. Here the CDR3 DNA reads TGCGCCAGCAGCCCGGGGACTAGCGGGAATCAAGAGACCCAGTACTTC. Amino acid sequence: CASSPGTSGNQETQYF.

This clone appeared a few times. This chain uses TRBV2 with TRBJ2-7, with D perhaps TRBD1 or TRBD2 (5 bases each). Germline CDR1 is SNHLY and CDR2 is FYNNEI. The CDR3 is 14 amino acids. V dropped 6 bases and J dropped 2 bases, with 14 bases sitting between them. The CDR3 region is CASSEPGRTYEQYF. In nucleotides, the CDR3 is TGTGCCAGCAGCGAACCGGGACGGACCTACGAGCAGTACTTC.

V is TRBV6-5 and J is TRBJ2-1; the D is unclear. The CDR3 runs to 14 residues. CDR1 is MNHEY, CDR2 SVGAGI, per germline. Trimming removed 8 bases at V and 6 bases at J, with 17 bases between. Here the CDR3 reads CASWRAPWGNEQFF. CDR3 DNA: TGTGCCAGCTGGCGAGCCCCCTGGGGCAATGAGCAGTTCTTC.

The genes are TRBV5-1 and TRBJ2-1; 8 bases line up with TRBD2. V gave up 1 base and J gave up 7 bases; unmatched junction bases: 7. Per germline, CDR1 SGHRS and CDR2 YFSETQ. The CDR3 runs 15 residues. The CDR3 bases are TGCGCCAGCAGCTTGCAGGGACTAGGGACGAATGAGCAGTTCTTC. It yields the protein CASSLQGLGTNEQFF.

The chain links TRBV9 to TRBJ2-1, with D perhaps given as TRBD1 or TRBD2 (5 bases each). Between the trimmed V and J ends, which lost 2 bases and 6 bases, there was a span of 18 bases. This CDR3 contains 16 residues. Germline CDR1 reads SGDLS; CDR2 reads YYNGEE. As DNA, the CDR3 is TGTGCCAGCAGCGTCGGGACGAACTCACAGTTCAATGAGCAGTTCTTC. This gives the protein CASSVGTNSQFNEQFF. Drawing the rest from reference TRBV9 and TRBJ2-1, the complete variable domain is DSGVTQTPKHLITATGQRVTLRCSPRSGDLSVYWYQQSLDQGLQFLIQYYNGEERAKGNILERFSAQQFPDLHSELNLSSLELGDSALYFCASSVGTNSQFNEQFFGPGTRLTVL.

The chain couples TRBV18 to TRBJ1-2, with D unresolved. The V and J ends lost 0 bases and 2 bases respectively, with 10 bases between them. Germline CDR1 and CDR2: KGHSH and LQKENI. The CDR3 is 15 amino acids. The CDR3 nucleotides are TGTGCCAGCTCACCACCGAGCCTCGGGAACTATGGCTACACCTTC. Its protein is CASSPPSLGNYGYTF.

The V gene is TRBV4-3, the J gene TRBJ2-5; TRBD2 might be the D (5 bases). V shed 1 base and J shed 1 base, with 13 bases lying between them. The CDR3 has 16 amino acids. Looked up from germline, CDR1 is LGHNA and CDR2 is YSLEER. This chain's CDR3 is CASSQVVLAGQETQYF. In nucleotides, the CDR3 is TGCGCCAGCAGCCAAGTTGTGTTGGCGGGCCAAGAGACCCAGTACTTC.

The gene calls are TRBV7-9 and TRBJ2-1, with D maybe TRBD2 (5 bases). Trimming shortened V by 8 bases and J by 2 bases, and 19 bases separated the two germline ends. There are 16 residues in the CDR3. Germline V gene lookup returns CDR1 SEHNR and CDR2 FQNEAQ (reference sequence). This chain's CDR3 is CASELTRSGTYNEQFF. DNA for the CDR3: TGTGCCAGCGAATTAACCCGGAGCGGAACCTACAATGAGCAGTTCTTC.

This clone was counted a single time. This chain uses TRBV9 with TRBJ1-3; D not resolved. CDR1 is SGDLS, CDR2 YYNGEE, per germline. The CDR3 runs 14 residues. V lost 0 bases to trimming and J lost 11 bases, with 15 bases between them. The CDR3 bases are TGTGCCAGCAGCGTAGATGACTCCACGTCGGCCATATATTTT. This codes for CASSVDDSTSAIYF.

This clone was seen a few times. The rearrangement joins TRBV10-3 to TRBJ2-7, with D unclear. The CDR3 totals 12 residues. The V end lost 8 bases, the J end lost 2 bases, and 10 bases lay between the germline ends. Germline CDR1 ENHRY, CDR2 SYGVKD. CDR3 amino acids: CAIGTATYEQYF. The CDR3 bases are TGTGCCATCGGAACAGCGACCTACGAGCAGTACTTC.

The chain couples TRBV5-1 to TRBJ2-5; TRBD2 matches at 13 bases. Trimming at V came to 4 bases and at J to 5 bases, leaving 8 bases not matched to a gene. This CDR3 region has 16 residues. Germline V gene sequence: CDR1 SGHRS, CDR2 YFSETQ. Here the CDR3 DNA reads TGCGCCAGCAGCCCTACTAGCGGGAGGGCTGCGGAGACCCAGTACTTC. Translation gives CASSPTSGRAAETQYF.

V gene TRBV9 combines with J gene TRBJ2-6; a weak D match, TRBD2 (6 bases). The V and J ends lost 3 bases and 2 bases respectively, with 9 bases between them. The CDR3 runs 15 residues. Per germline, CDR1 SGDLS and CDR2 YYNGEE. For the CDR3, the DNA is TGTGCCAGCAGCGCGGGGGAGGCTGGGGCCAACGTCCTGACTTTC. It codes for CASSAGEAGANVLTF. The whole variable domain, filled in from reference TRBV9 and TRBJ2-6, reads DSGVTQTPKHLITATGQRVTLRCSPRSGDLSVYWYQQSLDQGLQFLIQYYNGEERAKGNILERFSAQQFPDLHSELNLSSLELGDSALYFCASSAGEAGANVLTFGAGSRLTVL.

This rearrangement joins TRBV28 to TRBJ1-2; 7 nucleotides agree with TRBD1. The CDR3 consists of 14 residues. The germline V gene encodes CDR1 MDHEN and CDR2 SYDVKM. V shed 6 bases and J 5 bases; nucleotides not matched to a gene: 9. CDR3 coding DNA: TGTGCCAGCAGAAAGGGGGCGAAGGCTTATGGCTACACCTTC. This codes for CASRKGAKAYGYTF.

The chain couples TRBV18 to TRBJ1-4, with a weak D call TRBD1 (6 bases). The CDR3 totals 16 residues. Germline-derived CDR1 and CDR2 are KGHSH and LQKENI. V gave up 5 bases and J gave up 8 bases, with 21 bases separating them. Here the CDR3 DNA reads TGTGCCAGCTCAGCCGCTGGACAGAGGGTTGGAGAAAAACTGTTTTTT. The encoded protein is CASSAAGQRVGEKLFF.

The rearrangement joins TRBV29-1 to TRBJ1-2, with D unclear. The V gene's germline CDR1 is SQVTM and CDR2 ANQGSEA. The V end lost 2 bases, the J end lost 2 bases, and 12 bases lay between the germline ends. This CDR3 contains 14 residues. Here the CDR3 DNA reads TGCAGCGTTGAATCTTGGGAGGGCAACTATGGCTACACCTTC. Protein product: CSVESWEGNYGYTF.

This clone has just one count. This sequence joins TRBV6-5 and TRBJ2-1, with D possibly matching TRBD1 (6 bases). The CDR3 is 12 residues long. Germline V gene sequence: CDR1 MNHEY, CDR2 SVGAGI. The V end was cut by 3 bases, the J end by 9 bases, with 9 bases between. The CDR3: CASSYTGFEQFF. The CDR3 DNA reads TGTGCCAGCAGTTATACAGGGTTTGAGCAGTTCTTC.

The chain employs TRBV9 and TRBJ2-7; no reliable D call. Germline V gives CDR1 SGDLS, CDR2 YYNGEE. Deletions cut 1 base from V and 4 bases from J, with 15 bases between. This CDR3 has 15 amino acids. CDR3 in DNA: TGTGCCAGCAGCGTACATCCGTCGATTGGATACGAGCAGTACTTC. Translated: CASSVHPSIGYEQYF.

The chain couples TRBV5-4 to TRBJ2-7; tentative D call: TRBD1 (7 bases). Germline V gene data show CDR1 as SGHNT and CDR2 as YYREEE (reference sequence). V was shortened by 4 bases and J by 3 bases, with 14 bases between the two germline ends. This CDR3 spans 14 amino acids. The CDR3 DNA sequence: TGTGCCAGCAGCCCGGAGGGGGCCGTCTACGAGCAGTACTTC. It encodes CASSPEGAVYEQYF.

The gene calls are TRBV4-3 and TRBJ2-7; possible D gene TRBD1, 5 bases. The ends were cut back, 0 bases at V and 4 bases at J, with 10 bases in the middle. CDR1 is LGHNA and CDR2 is YSLEER in the germline V gene. The CDR3 is 14 residues long. For the CDR3, the DNA is TGCGCCAGCAGCCAAGAACGCAGGGTTTACGAGCAGTACTTC. This translates into CASSQERRVYEQYF.

This clone was counted between two and nine times. The J gene is TRBJ1-1, the V gene TRBV11-2, with TRBD1 as a possible D gene (6 bases). The germline CDR1 and CDR2 sequences are SGHAT and FQNNGV. The CDR3 contains 15 residues. V lost 6 bases, J lost 6 bases, and 20 bases lay in between. The CDR3 is CASRRTQGYGPEAFF. CDR3 bases: TGTGCCAGCAGGCGAACACAGGGATACGGCCCTGAAGCTTTCTTT.

In this sample, this clone turned up once. This chain connects TRBV7-9 to TRBJ2-2, with a possible D match to TRBD1 (9 bases). CDR1 is SEHNR and CDR2 is FQNEAQ in the germline V gene (reference sequence). The CDR3 runs 16 residues. Trimming took 5 bases from V and 5 from J, leaving 18 bases between them. In DNA, the CDR3 is TGTGCCAGCAGCCCGCGGGGGGACAGGGTAACCGGGGAGCTGTTTTTT. Protein: CASSPRGDRVTGELFF.

V gene TRBV28 combines with J gene TRBJ1-5; maybe TRBD1 (5 bases). V lost 7 bases to trimming and J lost 0 bases, with 10 bases between them. The CDR3 contains 14 residues. Per germline, CDR1 MDHEN and CDR2 SYDVKM. The CDR3 is CASTDSHSNQPQHF. The DNA of the CDR3 is TGTGCCAGCACCGACAGTCATAGCAATCAGCCCCAGCATTTT.

This rearrangement joins TRBV28 to TRBJ2-2; 9 bases are a match to TRBD2. Germline V gene sequence: CDR1 MDHEN, CDR2 SYDVKM. Germline trimming cut 6 bases from V and 3 bases from J; bases unmatched to any gene: 5. The CDR3 loop spans 15 amino acids. The CDR3 region has the DNA TGTGCCAGCAGCCGAACTAGCGGGTACACCGGGGAGCTGTTTTTT. Its protein is CASSRTSGYTGELFF. Full variable domain (outside the CDR3, taken from reference TRBV28 and TRBJ2-2): DVKVTQSSRYLVKRTGEKVFLECVQDMDHENMFWYRQDPGLGLRLIYFSYDVKMKEKGDIPEGYSVSREKKERFSLILESASTNQTSMYLCASSRTSGYTGELFFGEGSRLTVL.